The source of this TCR beta chain is a study of blood T cell repertoires in COVID-19. CDR1 MNHNY and CDR2 SVGAGI come from the germline V gene (reference sequence). The ends were cut back, 2 bases at V and 6 bases at J, with 6 bases in the middle. The CDR3 has 12 amino acids. Data came from immunoSEQ multiplex PCR; TCRdb stores just in-frame clones and leaves some out. The repertoire holds fewer than 250,000 clones, with about 89% as singletons. What was sequenced was peripheral blood. The sequence was collected from a man aged 55-75 years who had recovered from COVID-19. The V and J genes are TRBV6-6 and TRBJ2-3; weak D call: TRBD2 (6 bases). CDR3 bases: TGTGCCAGCAGTTACCTAGCGGATACGCAGTATTTT. Its protein product is CASSYLADTQYF.